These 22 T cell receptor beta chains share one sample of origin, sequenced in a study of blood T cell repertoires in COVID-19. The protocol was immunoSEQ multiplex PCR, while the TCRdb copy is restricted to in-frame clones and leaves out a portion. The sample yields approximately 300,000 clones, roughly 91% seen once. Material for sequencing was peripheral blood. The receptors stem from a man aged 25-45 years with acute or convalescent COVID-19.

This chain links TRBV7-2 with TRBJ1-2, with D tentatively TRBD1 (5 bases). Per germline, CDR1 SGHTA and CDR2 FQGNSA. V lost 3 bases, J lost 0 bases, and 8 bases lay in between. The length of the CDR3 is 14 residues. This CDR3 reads CASSFDRANYGYTF. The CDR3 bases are TGTGCCAGCAGCTTCGACAGAGCTAACTATGGCTACACCTTC.

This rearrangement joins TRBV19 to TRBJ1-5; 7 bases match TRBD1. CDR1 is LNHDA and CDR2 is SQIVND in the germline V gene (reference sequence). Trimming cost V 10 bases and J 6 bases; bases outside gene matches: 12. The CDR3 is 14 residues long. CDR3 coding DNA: TGTGCCACCATCCGGCGAAGGGGGCCTCAGCCCCAGCATTTT. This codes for CATIRRRGPQPQHF.

The CDR3 DNA is TGTGCCAGCAGCTTAATAACTAGCGGGAGGGCTGAGCAGTTCTTC. This encodes CASSLITSGRAEQFF. V usage is TRBV11-3 and J usage is TRBJ2-1; TRBD2 agrees at 13 bases. Germline V gene lookup returns CDR1 SGHNT and CDR2 YENEEA. With V trimmed by 2 bases and J by 9 bases, 4 bases remained unmatched. This CDR3 comprises 15 residues.

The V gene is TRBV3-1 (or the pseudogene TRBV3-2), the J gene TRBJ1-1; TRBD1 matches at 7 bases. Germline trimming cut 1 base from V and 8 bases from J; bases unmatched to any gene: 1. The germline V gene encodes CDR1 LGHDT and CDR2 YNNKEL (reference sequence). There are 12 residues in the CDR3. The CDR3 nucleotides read TGTGCCAGCAGCCAAGCGGACAGGGAAGCTTTCTTT. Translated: CASSQADREAFF.

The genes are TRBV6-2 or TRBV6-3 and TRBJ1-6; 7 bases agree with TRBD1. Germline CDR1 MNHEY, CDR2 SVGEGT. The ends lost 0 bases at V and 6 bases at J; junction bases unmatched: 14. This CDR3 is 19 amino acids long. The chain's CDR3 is CASSYSIRIWGQSNSPLHF. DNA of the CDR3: TGTGCCAGCAGTTACTCGATTCGAATTTGGGGACAGAGTAATTCACCCCTCCACTTT.

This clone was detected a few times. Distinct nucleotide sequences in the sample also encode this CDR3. The CDR3 sequence is CASSQNTEAFF. The DNA for the CDR3 is TGCGCCAGCAGCCAAAACACTGAAGCTTTCTTT. The chain employs TRBV5-1 and TRBJ1-1; D not certain. The CDR3 totals 11 residues. Germline V CDR1 and CDR2: SGHRS, YFSETQ. With 4 bases removed from V and 2 bases from J, the gap between germline ends came to 3 bases.

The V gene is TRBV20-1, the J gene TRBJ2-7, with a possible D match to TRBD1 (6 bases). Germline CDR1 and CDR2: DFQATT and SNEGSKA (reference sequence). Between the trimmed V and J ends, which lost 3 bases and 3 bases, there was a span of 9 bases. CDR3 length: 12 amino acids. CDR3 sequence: CSASRGSYEQYF. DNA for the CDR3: TGCAGTGCTAGTAGGGGGAGCTACGAGCAGTACTTC.

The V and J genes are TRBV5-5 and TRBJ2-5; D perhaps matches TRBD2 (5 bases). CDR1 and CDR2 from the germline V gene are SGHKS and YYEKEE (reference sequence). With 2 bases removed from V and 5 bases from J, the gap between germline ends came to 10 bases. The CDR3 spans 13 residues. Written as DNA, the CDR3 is TGTGCCAGCAGCTTCCGCGGCGGGGAGACCCAGTACTTC. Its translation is CASSFRGGETQYF.

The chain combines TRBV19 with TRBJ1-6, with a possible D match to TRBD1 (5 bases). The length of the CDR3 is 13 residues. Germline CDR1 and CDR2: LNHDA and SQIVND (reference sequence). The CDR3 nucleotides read TGTGGTTCCGACTCTGGGGGGAATTCACCCCTCCACTTT. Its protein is CGSDSGGNSPLHF.

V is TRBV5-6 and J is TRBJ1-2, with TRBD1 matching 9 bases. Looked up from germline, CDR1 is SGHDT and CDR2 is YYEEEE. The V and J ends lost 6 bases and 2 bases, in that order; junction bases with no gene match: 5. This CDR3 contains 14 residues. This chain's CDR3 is CASKRQGENYGYTF. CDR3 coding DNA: TGTGCCAGCAAAAGACAGGGGGAGAACTATGGCTACACCTTC.

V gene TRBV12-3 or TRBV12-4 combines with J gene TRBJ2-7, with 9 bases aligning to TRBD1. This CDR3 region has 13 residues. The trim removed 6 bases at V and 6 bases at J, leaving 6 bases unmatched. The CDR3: CASRGTGMSEQYF. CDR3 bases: TGTGCCAGCAGGGGGACAGGGATGAGCGAGCAGTACTTC.

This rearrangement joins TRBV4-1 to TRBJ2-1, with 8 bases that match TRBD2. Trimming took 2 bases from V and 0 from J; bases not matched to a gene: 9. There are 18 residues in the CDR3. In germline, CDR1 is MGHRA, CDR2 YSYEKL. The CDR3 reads CASSQLPTSGSSYNEQFF. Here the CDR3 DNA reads TGCGCCAGCAGCCAACTACCAACTAGCGGTAGCTCCTACAATGAGCAGTTCTTC.

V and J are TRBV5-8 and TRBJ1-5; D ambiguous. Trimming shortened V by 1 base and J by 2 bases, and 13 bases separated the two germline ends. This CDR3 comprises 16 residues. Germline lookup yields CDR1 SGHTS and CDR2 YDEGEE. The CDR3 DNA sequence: TGTGCCAGCAGCTTGTTAGGGTACGGGGGCAATCAGCCCCAGCATTTT. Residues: CASSLLGYGGNQPQHF.

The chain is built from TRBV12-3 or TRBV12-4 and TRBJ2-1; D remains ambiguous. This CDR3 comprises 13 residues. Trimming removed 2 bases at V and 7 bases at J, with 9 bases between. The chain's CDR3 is CASSLRGRNEQFF. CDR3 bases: TGTGCCAGCAGTTTACGAGGAAGGAATGAGCAGTTCTTC.

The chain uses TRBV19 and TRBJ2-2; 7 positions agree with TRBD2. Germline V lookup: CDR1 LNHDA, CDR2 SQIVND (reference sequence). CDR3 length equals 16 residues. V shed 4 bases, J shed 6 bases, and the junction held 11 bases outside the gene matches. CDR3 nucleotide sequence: TGTGCCAGTAGTACCCCAACAGCGGGGCTGGCCGGGGAGCTGTTTTTT. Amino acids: CASSTPTAGLAGELFF.

The chain's CDR3 is CASTTGSSSYNEQFF. CDR3 sequence (DNA): TGTGCCAGTACCACGGGATCTAGCTCCTACAATGAGCAGTTCTTC. The rearrangement joins TRBV19 to TRBJ2-1; a possible D gene is TRBD2 (5 bases). CDR1 is LNHDA, CDR2 SQIVND, per germline (reference sequence). This CDR3 is 15 amino acids long. Deletions cut 7 bases from V and 0 bases from J, with 13 bases between.

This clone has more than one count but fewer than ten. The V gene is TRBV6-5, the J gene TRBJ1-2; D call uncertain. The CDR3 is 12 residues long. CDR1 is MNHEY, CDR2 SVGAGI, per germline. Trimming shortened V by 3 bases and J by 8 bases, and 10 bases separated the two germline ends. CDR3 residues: CASSYRGLGYTF. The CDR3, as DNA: TGTGCCAGCAGTTATCGGGGATTGGGCTACACCTTC.

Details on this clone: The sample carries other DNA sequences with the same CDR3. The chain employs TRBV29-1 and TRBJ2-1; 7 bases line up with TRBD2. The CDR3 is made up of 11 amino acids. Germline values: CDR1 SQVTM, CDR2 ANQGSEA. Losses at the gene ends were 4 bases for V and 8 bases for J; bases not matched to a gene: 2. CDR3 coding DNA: TGCAGCGTTGGGGGAGGGGATGAGCAGTTCTTC. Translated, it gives CSVGGGDEQFF.

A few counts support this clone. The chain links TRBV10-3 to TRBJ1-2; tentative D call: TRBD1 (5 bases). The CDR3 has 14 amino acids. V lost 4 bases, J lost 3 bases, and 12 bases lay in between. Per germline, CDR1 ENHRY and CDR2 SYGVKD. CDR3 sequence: CAISVDTGDYGYTF. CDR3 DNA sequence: TGTGCCATCAGTGTGGACACTGGGGACTATGGCTACACCTTC.

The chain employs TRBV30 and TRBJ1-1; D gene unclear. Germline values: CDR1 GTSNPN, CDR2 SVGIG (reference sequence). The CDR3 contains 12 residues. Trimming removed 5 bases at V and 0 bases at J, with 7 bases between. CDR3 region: CAWFRLNTEAFF. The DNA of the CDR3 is TGTGCCTGGTTCAGGCTGAACACTGAAGCTTTCTTT.

The CDR3 region is CASSYIGQRAFF. CDR3 bases: TGTGCCAGCAGTTATATTGGACAGAGGGCTTTCTTT. The chain recombines TRBV6-6 with TRBJ1-1, with D perhaps TRBD1 (6 bases). The CDR3 contains 12 residues. The V gene's germline CDR1 is MNHNY and CDR2 SVGAGI (reference sequence). V was clipped by 3 bases and J by 11 bases, with 13 bases between them.

The DNA of the CDR3 is TGCGCCAGCAGCCCTGCAGGGAAGAGGGAGACCCAGTACTTC. It translates to CASSPAGKRETQYF. The V call is TRBV5-1, the J call TRBJ2-5, with a weak D call TRBD1 (5 bases). The germline V and J ends were trimmed by 4 bases and 5 bases, with 15 bases remaining between them. The CDR3 sequence is 14 residues long. Germline loops: CDR1 SGHRS, CDR2 YFSETQ.